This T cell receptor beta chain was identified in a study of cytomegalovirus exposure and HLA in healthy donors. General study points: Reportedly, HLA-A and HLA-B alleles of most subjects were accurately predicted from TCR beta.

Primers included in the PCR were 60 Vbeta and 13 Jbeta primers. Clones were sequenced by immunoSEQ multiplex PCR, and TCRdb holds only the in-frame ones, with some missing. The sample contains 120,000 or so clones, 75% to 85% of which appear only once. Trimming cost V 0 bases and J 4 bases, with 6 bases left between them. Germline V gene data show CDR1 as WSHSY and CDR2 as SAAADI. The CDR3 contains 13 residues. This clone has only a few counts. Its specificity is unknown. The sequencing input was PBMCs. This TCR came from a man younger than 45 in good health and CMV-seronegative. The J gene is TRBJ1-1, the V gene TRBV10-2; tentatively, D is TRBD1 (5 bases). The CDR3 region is CASSESGGTEAFF. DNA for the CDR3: TGCGCCAGCAGTGAGTCGGGGGGCACTGAAGCTTTCTTT.